This TCR beta chain was recorded in a study of T-cell reconstitution after alpha-beta-depleted transplantation in children. A few counts support this clonotype. The germline V gene encodes CDR1 MNHEY and CDR2 SMNVEV (reference sequence). The CDR3 runs to 14 residues. V lost 6 bases, J lost 2 bases, and 4 bases stayed unmatched. Preparation of the TCRbeta library was carried out with unique molecular identifiers. Via MiXCR, TCRdb re-called the PCR reads, giving one row per CDR3 protein. The sample records some 490,000 distinct CDR3 sequences, under 15% being singletons. J is TRBJ2-1 and V is TRBV27; 7 bases line up with TRBD1. This TCR was sampled from a human donor who donated a stem cell graft to a child with combined immunodeficiency. This specimen consisted of PBMCs from the stem cell graft donor, obtained from the stem cell graft. For the CDR3, the DNA is TGTGCCAGCAGGAAAGGACAGGCCTACAATGAGCAGTTCTTC. This encodes CASRKGQAYNEQFF.